The 21 T cell receptor beta chains below were found in one sample sequenced in a study of cytomegalovirus exposure and HLA in healthy donors. The PCR used 60 Vbeta and 13 Jbeta primers. The data were produced by immunoSEQ multiplex PCR, yet TCRdb's version contains in-frame clones alone and is incomplete. The profile shows about 150,000 clones, 65% to 85% of them singletons. Material: PBMCs. The receptors were gathered from a young man in good health and CMV-seronegative.

In DNA, the CDR3 is TGTGCCAGTAGTAGCGCAGGGTCAGGCGGGGAGCTGTTTTTT. This codes for CASSSAGSGGELFF. The chain carries TRBV19 and TRBJ2-2; possibly TRBD1 for D (5 bases). Germline V CDR1 and CDR2: LNHDA, SQIVND (reference sequence). The V end lost 4 bases, the J end lost 7 bases, and 13 bases lay between the germline ends. The CDR3 has 14 amino acids.

With respect to this clone: An end of the junction does not agree with germline; a read error may underlie this. The V and J genes are TRBV7-8 and TRBJ2-6; maybe TRBD2 (6 bases). The CDR3 extends over 18 amino acids. Germline CDR1 and CDR2: SGHVS and FQNEAQ. CDR3 in amino acids: CASSLVGRQSGGANGLTF. CDR3 in DNA: TGTGCCAGCAGCTTAGTAGGGAGGCAGTCAGGTGGGGCCAACGGCCTGACTTTC.

This clone was recorded once. This chain joins TRBV5-1 and TRBJ1-1; TRBD1 might be the D (6 bases). CDR1 and CDR2 (germline): SGHRS, YFSETQ. The CDR3 length is 13 residues. V was pared by 1 base and J by 4 bases, with 8 bases between. CDR3 bases: TGCGCCAGCAGCTTGCAGGGGTTCACTGAAGCTTTCTTT. It yields the protein CASSLQGFTEAFF.

This chain links TRBV19 with TRBJ1-5, with TRBD1 as a possible D gene (5 bases). Germline CDR1 reads LNHDA; CDR2 reads SQIVND (reference sequence). V lost 3 bases and J lost 6, with 15 bases in between. This CDR3 spans 15 amino acids. CDR3 coding DNA: TGTGCCAGTAGTATGTTGCAGGGTGAGGTTCAGCCCCAGCATTTT. This encodes CASSMLQGEVQPQHF.

This sequence joins TRBV30 and TRBJ2-5, with TRBD1 matching 9 bases. Germline-derived CDR1 and CDR2 are GTSNPN and SVGIG (reference sequence). Trimming at V came to 1 base and at J to 5 bases, leaving 8 bases not matched to a gene. The CDR3 has 15 amino acids. CDR3 bases: TGTGCCTGGAGTGCCCGGACAGGGGCAAGGGAGACCCAGTACTTC. The encoded protein is CAWSARTGARETQYF.

V gene TRBV28 combines with J gene TRBJ2-7, with D perhaps TRBD2 (6 bases). The length of the CDR3 is 14 residues. Deletions cut 4 bases from V and 2 bases from J, with 12 bases between. CDR1 is MDHEN and CDR2 is SYDVKM in the germline V gene. The CDR3 loop is CASSSGGETYEQYF. The CDR3 DNA follows: TGTGCCAGCAGTTCCGGCGGGGAGACCTACGAGCAGTACTTC.

The chain employs TRBV5-6 and TRBJ1-1; a possible D gene is TRBD1 (6 bases). CDR3 length: 14 amino acids. Between the trimmed V and J ends, which lost 2 bases and 0 bases, there was a span of 8 bases. Germline CDR1 and CDR2: SGHDT and YYEEEE. CDR3 DNA sequence: TGTGCCAGCAGCTTCTCAGGGGTGAACACTGAAGCTTTCTTT. Amino acids: CASSFSGVNTEAFF.

In this sample, this clone turned up once. The gene calls are TRBV6-4 and TRBJ2-2, with D perhaps matching TRBD2 (6 bases). The CDR3 runs 15 residues. CDR1 MRHNA and CDR2 SNTAGT come from the germline V gene. V was cut by 4 bases and J by 3 bases, with 12 bases left in between. CDR3 DNA sequence: TGTGCCAGCAGTGTCTGGGGAGGAGACACCGGGGAGCTGTTTTTT. This translates into CASSVWGGDTGELFF.

This chain links TRBV7-8 with TRBJ2-5, with D maybe TRBD2 (6 bases). From germline, CDR1 is SGHVS and CDR2 FQNEAQ. V gave up 5 bases and J gave up 4 bases, with 14 bases separating them. There are 14 residues in the CDR3. This chain's CDR3 is CASSPYRGRETQYF. The CDR3 DNA reads TGTGCCAGCAGCCCATATCGGGGGAGAGAGACCCAGTACTTC. Based on the CDR3 plus reference TRBV7-8 and TRBJ2-5, the full variable domain is GAGVSQSPRYKVAKRGQDVALRCDPISGHVSLFWYQQALGQGPEFLTYFQNEAQLDKSGLPSDRFFAERPEGSVSTLKIQRTQQEDSAVYLCASSPYRGRETQYFGPGTRLLVL.

The rearrangement uses TRBV9 and TRBJ2-5; 11 positions agree with TRBD2. With 7 bases clipped from V and 0 bases from J, the junction kept 5 bases outside the gene matches. CDR3 length: 15 residues. CDR1 and CDR2 from the germline V gene are SGDLS and YYNGEE. DNA of the CDR3: TGTGCCAGCTCCTCTAGCGGGGGGTACCAAGAGACCCAGTACTTC. Translating gives CASSSSGGYQETQYF.

The rearrangement links TRBV4-2 to TRBJ2-5; the match to TRBD2 covers 9 bases. This CDR3 is 17 amino acids long. The V segment lost 2 bases and the J segment 1 base; nucleotides outside the gene matches: 8. Per the germline V gene, CDR1 is LGHNA and CDR2 is YNFKEQ. The CDR3 nucleotides are TGTGCCAGCAGCCAAACCGCTGGCGGGGGGGCCCAAGAGACCCAGTACTTC. It codes for CASSQTAGGGAQETQYF.

This clone showed up just once. The junction shows a germline mismatch at one end, possibly a read error. This chain uses TRBV10-3 with TRBJ2-2; 9 nucleotides match TRBD2. Germline V gene data show CDR1 as ENHRY and CDR2 as SYGVKD. The CDR3 has 15 residues. The CDR3 DNA follows: TGTGCCATCAGTGAGGCGGGAGGGAACGCCGGGGAGCTGTTTTTT. It encodes CAISEAGGNAGELFF.

In its sample, this clone was seen a few times. The gene calls are TRBV2 and TRBJ2-1; D is ambiguous. The germline V gene encodes CDR1 SNHLY and CDR2 FYNNEI. There are 15 residues in the CDR3. V shed 4 bases and J shed 10 bases, with 20 bases lying between them. The CDR3 region is CASSGRLGPLGEQFF. CDR3 nucleotides: TGTGCCAGCAGTGGTAGACTGGGTCCCCTCGGGGAGCAGTTCTTC.

This clone was seen only a few times. This chain connects TRBV28 to TRBJ2-7; weak D call: TRBD1 (5 bases). V was trimmed by 2 bases and J by 2 bases, leaving 10 bases between them. Germline V gene data show CDR1 as MDHEN and CDR2 as SYDVKM. This CDR3 spans 14 amino acids. The CDR3 protein is CASSLIRVPYEQYF. CDR3 DNA: TGTGCCAGCAGTTTAATCAGGGTTCCCTACGAGCAGTACTTC.

The chain is built from TRBV28 and TRBJ1-6; D uncertain. CDR1 is MDHEN, CDR2 SYDVKM, per germline. This CDR3 is built from 15 residues. The V end was cut by 5 bases, the J end by 9 bases, with 17 bases between. The DNA for the CDR3 is TGTGCCAGCAGTCTCCCGACCCCCCGGGGTTCACCCCTCCACTTT. Amino acid sequence: CASSLPTPRGSPLHF.

This clone has a handful of counts. This chain connects TRBV5-1 to TRBJ2-1; 8 bases fit TRBD1. V gave up 2 bases and J gave up 5 bases; unmatched junction bases: 3. Germline CDR1 and CDR2: SGHRS and YFSETQ. CDR3 length: 14 amino acids. The CDR3 loop reads CASSLGQGDNEQFF. CDR3 bases: TGCGCCAGCAGCTTAGGACAGGGCGACAATGAGCAGTTCTTC.

J is TRBJ1-1 and V is TRBV10-1, with 8 bases aligning to TRBD1. This CDR3 has 13 residues. The germline gives CDR1 WNHNN, CDR2 SYGVQD (reference sequence). V lost 2 bases, J lost 5 bases, and 1 base stayed unmatched. The CDR3 loop is CASSETGGTEAFF. The CDR3 DNA sequence: TGCGCCAGCAGTGAGACAGGGGGGACTGAAGCTTTCTTT.

The J gene is TRBJ1-1, the V gene TRBV15; possibly TRBD1 for D (5 bases). Germline V lookup: CDR1 LNHNV, CDR2 YYDKDF (reference sequence). This CDR3 is 14 amino acids long. V shed 3 bases and J shed 3 bases, with 11 bases lying between them. CDR3 amino acids: CATSSSPGDTEAFF. The CDR3 DNA follows: TGTGCCACCAGCAGCTCCCCGGGGGACACTGAAGCTTTCTTT.

This clone was picked up a small number of times. CDR3 in amino acids: CASSGETGNTIYF. The CDR3, as DNA: TGTGCCAGCAGTGGGGAGACCGGAAACACCATATATTTT. The chain is built from TRBV2 and TRBJ1-3; D is unclear. The V gene lost 4 bases and the J gene lost 4 bases, with 8 bases spanning the gap. The CDR3 runs to 13 residues. Germline CDR1 reads SNHLY; CDR2 reads FYNNEI. The whole variable domain, remainder taken from reference TRBV2 and TRBJ1-3, is EPEVTQTPSHQVTQMGQEVILRCVPISNHLYFYWYRQILGQKVEFLVSFYNNEISEKSEIFDDQFSVERPDGSNFTLKIRSTKLEDSAMYFCASSGETGNTIYFGEGSWLTVV.

The CDR3: CASSYVDRGSYGYTF. CDR3 coding DNA: TGTGCCAGCAGTTACGTTGACAGGGGAAGCTATGGCTACACCTTC. This chain uses TRBV6-6 with TRBJ1-2; 8 bases are a match to TRBD1. Germline V gene sequence: CDR1 MNHNY, CDR2 SVGAGI (reference sequence). Unmatched junction bases numbered 6, after V lost 2 bases and J lost 4 bases. This CDR3 is 15 amino acids long.

This rearrangement joins TRBV9 to TRBJ1-5, with D perhaps TRBD1 (5 bases). Germline V gives CDR1 SGDLS, CDR2 YYNGEE. Between the trimmed V and J ends, which lost 2 bases and 7 bases, there was a span of 19 bases. The CDR3 spans 16 residues. In nucleotides, the CDR3 is TGTGCCAGCAGCGTGGGGGGGGACGGGCGAGGGCAGCCCCAGCATTTT. Protein: CASSVGGDGRGQPQHF. Using reference TRBV9 and TRBJ1-5 for the parts outside the CDR3, the full variable domain is DSGVTQTPKHLITATGQRVTLRCSPRSGDLSVYWYQQSLDQGLQFLIQYYNGEERAKGNILERFSAQQFPDLHSELNLSSLELGDSALYFCASSVGGDGRGQPQHFGDGTRLSIL.